Below are 27 T cell receptor beta chains sequenced from a single sample in a study of OX40 agonist ivuxolimab in advanced cancers. The method was immunoSEQ multiplex PCR; TCRdb's version includes in-frame clones alone and lacks a portion of them. Of some 83,000 clones in the sample, around 84% are singletons; the top ten hold 6.5%. The material sequenced was CD4+ or CD8+ T cells sorted from blood, taken in a trial of the OX40 agonist ivuxolimab. The receptors derive from an adult with an advanced solid tumor such as melanoma, head and neck, liver or kidney cancer.

This clone was counted only a few times. CDR3 nucleotides: TGTGCCAGTAGTCCGAACCGGGACAGAGGATTATACGAGCAGTACTTC. Amino acids: CASSPNRDRGLYEQYF. This rearrangement joins TRBV19 to TRBJ2-7; TRBD1 matches 7 bases. Germline V gene sequence: CDR1 LNHDA, CDR2 SQIVND (reference sequence). The CDR3 has 16 residues. Trimming cost V 5 bases and J 4 bases; bases outside gene matches: 14.

This chain uses TRBV4-1 with TRBJ2-3; D uncertain. The CDR3 is 10 amino acids. The V and J ends lost 4 bases and 7 bases respectively, with 3 bases between them. Germline CDR1 MGHRA, CDR2 YSYEKL. CDR3 DNA sequence: TGCGCCAGCAGCCCTTATACGCAGTATTTT. Amino acids: CASSPYTQYF.

The chain uses TRBV21-1 and TRBJ1-1. TRBV21-1 is flagged as a pseudogene. The CDR3 has 12 residues. CDR3 loop: CASWGGGGEAFF. For the CDR3, the DNA is TGTGCCAGCTGGGGCGGGGGCGGTGAAGCTTTCTTT.

The chain couples TRBV5-4 to TRBJ1-2; 7 bases match TRBD1. V was pared by 0 bases and J by 7 bases, with 6 bases of the junction left unmatched. The CDR3 consists of 14 residues. The germline V gene has CDR1 SGHNT and CDR2 YYREEE (reference sequence). CDR3 DNA: TGTGCCAGCAGCTTGGAGGGAGGGGGCAGTGGCTACACCTTC. Its translation is CASSLEGGGSGYTF.

Written as DNA, the CDR3 is TGCGCCAGCAGTGGGGGGCGGAATGAAAAACTGTTTTTT. Residues: CASSGGRNEKLFF. V and J are TRBV5-1 and TRBJ1-4; a possible D gene is TRBD1 (6 bases). CDR1 SGHRS and CDR2 YFSETQ come from the germline V gene. The V and J ends lost 5 bases and 5 bases respectively, with 10 bases between them. The CDR3 spans 13 residues.

The chain is built from TRBV9 and TRBJ1-2; the match to TRBD1 covers 8 bases. Germline CDR1 and CDR2: SGDLS and YYNGEE. The J segment lost 4 bases and the V segment lost 0 bases, leaving 5 bases of the junction unmatched. The CDR3 has 15 residues. The CDR3 bases are TGTGCCAGCAGCGTAGCCGGACAGGGTGGCTATGGCTACACCTTC. Protein sequence: CASSVAGQGGYGYTF. Full variable domain (remainder filled in from reference TRBV9 and TRBJ1-2): DSGVTQTPKHLITATGQRVTLRCSPRSGDLSVYWYQQSLDQGLQFLIQYYNGEERAKGNILERFSAQQFPDLHSELNLSSLELGDSALYFCASSVAGQGGYGYTFGSGTRLTVV.

The chain carries TRBV14 and TRBJ2-2, with D perhaps TRBD1 or TRBD2 (5 bases each). The germline gives CDR1 SGHDN, CDR2 FVKESK. The length of the CDR3 is 14 residues. The germline V and J ends were trimmed by 4 bases and 3 bases, with 9 bases remaining between them. CDR3 sequence: CASSRDRYTGELFF. CDR3 in DNA: TGTGCCAGCAGCCGGGACCGATACACCGGGGAGCTGTTTTTT.

The chain employs TRBV11-2 and TRBJ1-1, with a weak D call TRBD1 (6 bases). CDR1 and CDR2 (germline): SGHAT, FQNNGV. Trimming took off 3 bases at V and 5 bases at J, with 16 bases between the two ends. This CDR3 region has 15 residues. The CDR3 DNA is TGTGCCAGCAGCTTCGGGCAGGGACAATGGACTGAAGCTTTCTTT. The encoded protein is CASSFGQGQWTEAFF.

The V gene is TRBV25-1, the J gene TRBJ1-2; the match to TRBD1 covers 9 bases. The trim removed 4 bases at V and 6 bases at J, leaving 18 bases unmatched. Germline values: CDR1 MGHDK, CDR2 SYGVNS. The CDR3 runs 18 residues. Here the CDR3 DNA reads TGTGCCAGCAGTGGGGGACAGGGTCGGGCTTTATCCTCCCATGGCTACACCTTC. Protein sequence: CASSGGQGRALSSHGYTF.

This clone has just a few counts. CDR3 nucleotide sequence: TGTGCCAGCAGTGAACTGGTTTCTGGCTACACCTTC. Encoded protein: CASSELVSGYTF. V is TRBV25-1 and J is TRBJ1-2; D gene uncertain. The V and J ends lost 2 bases and 7 bases respectively, with 8 bases between them. The CDR3 covers 12 residues. CDR1 is MGHDK and CDR2 is SYGVNS in the germline V gene.

V and J are TRBV20-1 and TRBJ2-5; D call uncertain. The length of the CDR3 is 11 residues. Trimming took off 1 base at V and 5 bases at J, with 5 bases between the two ends. Germline loops: CDR1 DFQATT, CDR2 SNEGSKA (reference sequence). The CDR3: CSARVGETQYF. CDR3 sequence (DNA): TGCAGTGCTAGAGTCGGTGAGACCCAGTACTTC.

The rearrangement links TRBV19 to TRBJ2-7; D might be TRBD1 (5 bases). The CDR3 length is 13 residues. V was clipped by 2 bases and J by 1 base, with 6 bases between them. CDR1 is LNHDA and CDR2 is SQIVND in the germline V gene (reference sequence). Here the CDR3 DNA reads TGTGCCAGTAGTATAACAGGATCCTACGAGCAGTACTTC. It specifies CASSITGSYEQYF.

Here the CDR3 reads CASSSVGFTEAFF. CDR3 bases: TGTGCCAGCAGCTCCGTGGGGTTCACTGAAGCTTTCTTT. V usage is TRBV27 and J usage is TRBJ1-1, with D unresolved. Germline CDR1 is MNHEY and CDR2 is SMNVEV (reference sequence). V gave up 6 bases and J gave up 4 bases, with 12 bases separating them. This CDR3 comprises 13 residues.

The chain uses TRBV5-1 and TRBJ1-5; 8 bases map to TRBD1. CDR3 length equals 13 residues. The germline V gene encodes CDR1 SGHRS and CDR2 YFSETQ. The V and J ends lost 0 bases and 8 bases, in that order; junction bases with no gene match: 1. CDR3 DNA: TGCGCCAGCAGCTTGGTGACAGGGGAGCCCCAGCATTTT. Its translation is CASSLVTGEPQHF.

The gene calls are TRBV5-6 and TRBJ2-3; 14 bases are a match to TRBD2. Germline loops: CDR1 SGHDT, CDR2 YYEEEE. This CDR3 has 15 residues. V was pared by 3 bases and J by 7 bases, with 4 bases of the junction left unmatched. The chain's CDR3 is CASSSGTSGGYTQYF. CDR3 coding DNA: TGTGCCAGCAGCTCGGGGACTAGCGGGGGATATACGCAGTATTTT.

The V call is TRBV7-2, the J call TRBJ1-1; no reliable D call. The ends were cut back, 2 bases at V and 3 bases at J, with 7 bases in the middle. This CDR3 has 13 amino acids. The germline V gene encodes CDR1 SGHTA and CDR2 FQGNSA. CDR3 nucleotides: TGTGCCAGCAGCTTACAACACTACACTGAAGCTTTCTTT. Protein: CASSLQHYTEAFF.

DNA of the CDR3: TGTGCCAGCAGTTCGACAGGGTTTGGGACAGATACGCAGTATTTT. Translating it yields CASSSTGFGTDTQYF. The chain links TRBV6-5 to TRBJ2-3; 7 positions match TRBD1. After removal of 4 bases from V and 3 bases from J, the junction contained 7 bases not matched to a gene. The CDR3 spans 15 residues. Germline loops: CDR1 MNHEY, CDR2 SVGAGI.

This chain uses TRBV18 with TRBJ2-3; D is uncertain. V gave up 4 bases and J gave up 2 bases, with 16 bases separating them. The length of the CDR3 is 16 residues. Germline V gene lookup returns CDR1 KGHSH and CDR2 LQKENI. CDR3 protein: CASSQKQTSFTDTQYF. The CDR3 DNA follows: TGTGCCAGCTCACAAAAACAGACTTCCTTCACAGATACGCAGTATTTT.

The J gene is TRBJ1-5, the V gene TRBV6-5; tentative D call: TRBD1 (6 bases). CDR3 length equals 14 residues. Looked up from germline, CDR1 is MNHEY and CDR2 is SVGAGI. The ends were cut back, 5 bases at V and 5 bases at J, with 13 bases in the middle. CDR3 sequence reads: CASSAQGLHQPQHF. CDR3 DNA: TGTGCCAGCAGTGCACAGGGTCTGCATCAGCCCCAGCATTTT.

V and J are TRBV7-8 and TRBJ2-5; 10 bases match TRBD2. Unmatched junction bases numbered 10, after V lost 1 base and J lost 5 bases. Germline assignment: CDR1 SGHVS and CDR2 FQNEAQ. The length of the CDR3 is 17 residues. The CDR3 DNA reads TGTGCCAGCAGCTTAGAAGGGAGCGGGGGGGCCACGGAGACCCAGTACTTC. This sequence encodes CASSLEGSGGATETQYF.

The chain's CDR3 is CASSYRGTKETQYF. The CDR3 region has the DNA TGTGCCAGCAGTTACCGGGGGACGAAGGAGACCCAGTACTTC. The chain joins TRBV6-6 to TRBJ2-5, with a possible D match to TRBD2 (6 bases). Germline V lookup: CDR1 MNHNY, CDR2 SVGAGI (reference sequence). V was clipped by 2 bases and J by 5 bases, with 12 bases between them. This CDR3 is 14 amino acids long.

This chain joins TRBV11-2 and TRBJ2-5, with 9 nucleotides matching TRBD1. The V and J ends lost 2 bases and 4 bases, in that order; junction bases with no gene match: 8. Per the germline V gene, CDR1 is SGHAT and CDR2 is FQNNGV. The CDR3 has 16 amino acids. CDR3 sequence: CASSLSLTGGGETQYF. CDR3 nucleotides: TGTGCCAGCAGCTTAAGCCTCACAGGGGGCGGAGAGACCCAGTACTTC.

The chain joins TRBV4-2 to TRBJ2-1, with D perhaps matching TRBD2 (5 bases). This CDR3 contains 12 residues. Deletions cut 4 bases from V and 10 bases from J, with 11 bases between. Germline loops: CDR1 LGHNA, CDR2 YNFKEQ. The CDR3, as DNA: TGTGCCAGCAGCCTCGGACTGGACGAGCAGTTCTTC. It is translated as CASSLGLDEQFF.

The V gene is TRBV29-1, the J gene TRBJ2-1; D ambiguous. Germline values: CDR1 SQVTM, CDR2 ANQGSEA. The CDR3 length is 15 residues. Between the trimmed V and J ends, which lost 4 bases and 0 bases, there was a span of 13 bases. The CDR3 spells CSVGLQPSSYNEQFF. In DNA form, the CDR3 reads TGCAGCGTTGGGTTACAGCCTAGCTCCTACAATGAGCAGTTCTTC.

V usage is TRBV7-9 and J usage is TRBJ2-7; the D is unclear. The V gene lost 5 bases and the J gene lost 2 bases, with 10 bases spanning the gap. Per germline, CDR1 SEHNR and CDR2 FQNEAQ (reference sequence). CDR3 length: 13 amino acids. The CDR3 nucleotides are TGTGCCAGCAGCCAGAGTGGGGCCTACGAGCAGTACTTC. Translated: CASSQSGAYEQYF. Complete variable domain (other parts from reference TRBV7-9 and TRBJ2-7): DTGVSQNPRHKITKRGQNVTFRCDPISEHNRLYWYRQTLGQGPEFLTYFQNEAQLEKSRLLSDRFSAERPKGSFSTLEIQRTEQGDSAMYLCASSQSGAYEQYFGPGTRLTVT.

The CDR3 coding sequence is TGTGCCAGCAGCTTATTCGGCGGGGCAAACGCCTATAATTCACCCCTCCACTTT. It yields the protein CASSLFGGANAYNSPLHF. The V call is TRBV7-3, the J call TRBJ1-6, with a weak D call TRBD1 (5 bases). With 2 bases removed from V and 2 bases from J, the gap between germline ends came to 16 bases. The germline V gene encodes CDR1 SGHTA and CDR2 FQGTGA. The CDR3 is 18 residues long.

The rearrangement uses TRBV7-9 and TRBJ2-7; D is possibly TRBD2 (7 bases). This CDR3 is built from 16 residues. Germline CDR1 is SEHNR and CDR2 is FQNEAQ (reference sequence). The germline V and J ends were trimmed by 4 bases and 5 bases, with 21 bases remaining between them. This CDR3 is CASSSPRGGEENEQYF. Here the CDR3 DNA reads TGTGCCAGCAGCTCCCCTAGGGGGGGCGAGGAGAACGAGCAGTACTTC.